The 9 T cell receptor beta chains reported below all come from one sample, sequenced in a study of identical twins. A single record per CDR3 protein comes from TCRdb applying MiXCR to the 5' RACE reads. Of about 700,000 distinct CDR3 sequences listed, approximately 6.1% are singletons. The sequenced material came from naive T cells sorted from blood. The source of these receptors is a man between 18 and 29 years old in good health.

This rearrangement joins TRBV20-1 to TRBJ2-1, with a possible D match to TRBD2 (6 bases). Between the trimmed V and J ends, which lost 6 bases and 14 bases, there was a span of 11 bases. This CDR3 has 9 amino acids. Germline-derived CDR1 and CDR2 are DFQATT and SNEGSKA (reference sequence). CDR3 in amino acids: CSAPGLEFF. DNA of the CDR3: TGCAGTGCCCCGGGACTTGAGTTCTTC.

This clonotype was counted ten times or more. The J gene is TRBJ2-1, the V gene TRBV7-6; tentatively, D is TRBD1 (7 bases). Trimming cost V 5 bases and J 7 bases, with 12 bases left between them. The CDR3 consists of 13 residues. The germline gives CDR1 SGHVS, CDR2 FNYEAQ. The chain's CDR3 is CASSQGGSNEQFF. The CDR3 DNA reads as TGTGCCAGCAGCCAGGGGGGTTCAAATGAGCAGTTCTTC.

Written as DNA, the CDR3 is TGTGCCCGGGGGGGAGAGAACACCGGGGAGCTGTTTTTT. Its protein is CARGGENTGELFF. This sequence joins TRBV30 and TRBJ2-2; 8 bases are shared with TRBD2. The CDR3 consists of 13 residues. V gave up 8 bases and J gave up 1 base; unmatched junction bases: 3. Germline V gene lookup returns CDR1 GTSNPN and CDR2 SVGIG (reference sequence).

The sample holds a few counts of this clonotype. V gene TRBV5-1 combines with J gene TRBJ2-1, with TRBD2 matching 8 bases. This CDR3 is built from 14 residues. CDR1 and CDR2 from the germline V gene are SGHRS and YFSETQ. V was pared by 7 bases and J by 6 bases, with 9 bases of the junction left unmatched. The CDR3 nucleotides read TGCGCCAGCGTCGGGGGGGGGCGAGGCAATGAGCAGTTCTTC. Translating it yields CASVGGGRGNEQFF.

Ten or more counts support this clonotype. The rearrangement joins TRBV10-2 to TRBJ2-1; 7 positions agree with TRBD1. Germline V gene sequence: CDR1 WSHSY, CDR2 SAAADI. CDR3 length: 15 amino acids. Losses at the gene ends were 6 bases for V and 4 bases for J; bases not matched to a gene: 9. CDR3 protein: CASRDTGAPYNEQFF. The CDR3 DNA is TGCGCCAGCAGGGATACAGGGGCCCCTTACAATGAGCAGTTCTTC.

V is TRBV3-1 and J is TRBJ2-2, with 11 bases fitting TRBD2. CDR3 length: 18 amino acids. Per the germline V gene, CDR1 is LGHDT and CDR2 is YNNKEL (reference sequence). Trimming at V came to 4 bases and at J to 3 bases, leaving 10 bases not matched to a gene. The chain's CDR3 is CASSPTLTSGGYTGELFF. CDR3 sequence (DNA): TGTGCCAGCAGCCCCACCCTAACTAGCGGGGGATACACCGGGGAGCTGTTTTTT.

J is TRBJ2-6 and V is TRBV3-1; D not certain. The CDR3 has 12 amino acids. The V gene's germline CDR1 is LGHDT and CDR2 YNNKEL (reference sequence). Trimming took 6 bases from V and 7 from J, leaving 7 bases between them. This chain's CDR3 is CASRSTANVLTF. For the CDR3, the DNA is TGTGCCAGCAGGTCGACAGCCAACGTCCTGACTTTC.

The chain has TRBV20-1 and TRBJ2-1; 8 nucleotides agree with TRBD2. The germline V gene encodes CDR1 DFQATT and CDR2 SNEGSKA (reference sequence). The CDR3 consists of 15 residues. V was clipped by 6 bases and J by 3 bases; unmatched bases: 10. The CDR3 protein is CSALTGTRGYNEQFF. CDR3 nucleotides: TGCAGTGCCCTCACCGGGACTAGGGGCTACAATGAGCAGTTCTTC.

This clonotype has a handful of counts. CDR3 sequence: CASSPTAGTYTGELFF. CDR3 nucleotides: TGTGCCAGCAGTCCGACCGCCGGGACCTACACCGGGGAGCTGTTTTTT. V and J are TRBV27 and TRBJ2-2; possibly TRBD1 or TRBD2 for D (5 bases each). The germline V gene has CDR1 MNHEY and CDR2 SMNVEV (reference sequence). V lost 5 bases, J lost 3 bases, and 16 bases lay in between. The CDR3 runs to 16 residues.